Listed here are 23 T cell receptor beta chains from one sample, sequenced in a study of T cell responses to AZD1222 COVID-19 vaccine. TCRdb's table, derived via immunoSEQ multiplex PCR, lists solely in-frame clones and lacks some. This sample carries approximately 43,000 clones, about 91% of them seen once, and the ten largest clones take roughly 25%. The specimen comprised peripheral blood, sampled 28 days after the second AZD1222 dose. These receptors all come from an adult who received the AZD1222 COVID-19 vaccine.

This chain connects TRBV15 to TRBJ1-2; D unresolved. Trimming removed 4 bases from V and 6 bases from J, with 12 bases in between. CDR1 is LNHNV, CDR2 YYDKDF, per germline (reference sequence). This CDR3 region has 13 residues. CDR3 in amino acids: CATSKEGWDGYTF. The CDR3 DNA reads TGTGCCACCAGCAAGGAGGGTTGGGATGGCTACACCTTC.

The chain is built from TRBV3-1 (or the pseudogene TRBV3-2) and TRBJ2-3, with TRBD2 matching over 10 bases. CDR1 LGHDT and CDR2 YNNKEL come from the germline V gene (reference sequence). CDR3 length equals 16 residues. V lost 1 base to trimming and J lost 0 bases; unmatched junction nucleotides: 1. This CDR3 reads CASSQVTSGSTDTQYF. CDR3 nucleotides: TGTGCCAGCAGCCAAGTGACTAGCGGGAGCACAGATACGCAGTATTTT.

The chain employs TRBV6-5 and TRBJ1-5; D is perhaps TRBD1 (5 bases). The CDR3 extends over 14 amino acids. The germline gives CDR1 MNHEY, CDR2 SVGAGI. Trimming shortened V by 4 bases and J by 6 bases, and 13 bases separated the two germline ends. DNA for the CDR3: TGTGCCAGCAGTTTAAGGGGAACTACTCAGCCCCAGCATTTT. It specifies CASSLRGTTQPQHF.

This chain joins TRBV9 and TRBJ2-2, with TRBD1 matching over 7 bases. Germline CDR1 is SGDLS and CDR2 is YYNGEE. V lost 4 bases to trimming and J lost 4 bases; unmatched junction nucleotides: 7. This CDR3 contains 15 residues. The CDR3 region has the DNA TGTGCCAGCAGCATTCACCAGGGGGTCACCGGGGAGCTGTTTTTT. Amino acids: CASSIHQGVTGELFF.

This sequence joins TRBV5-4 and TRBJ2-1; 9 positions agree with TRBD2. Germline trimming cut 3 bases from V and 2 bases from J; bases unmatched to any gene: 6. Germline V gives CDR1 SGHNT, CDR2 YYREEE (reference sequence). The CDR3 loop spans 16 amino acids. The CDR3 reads CASSSLAGSTYNEQFF. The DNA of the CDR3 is TGTGCCAGCAGCTCACTAGCGGGTTCAACCTACAATGAGCAGTTCTTC.

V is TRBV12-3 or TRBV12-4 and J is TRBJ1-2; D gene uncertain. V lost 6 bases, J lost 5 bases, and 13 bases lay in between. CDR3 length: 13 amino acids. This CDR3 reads CASRLGRFYGYTF. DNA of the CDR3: TGTGCCAGCAGACTCGGGCGATTTTATGGCTACACCTTC.

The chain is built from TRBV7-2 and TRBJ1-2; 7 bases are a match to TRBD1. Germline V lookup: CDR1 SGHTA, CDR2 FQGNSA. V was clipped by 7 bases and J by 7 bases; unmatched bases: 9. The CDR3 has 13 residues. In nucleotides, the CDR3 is TGTGCCAGCACCCCTGACAGGGCTTCTGGCTACACCTTC. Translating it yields CASTPDRASGYTF.

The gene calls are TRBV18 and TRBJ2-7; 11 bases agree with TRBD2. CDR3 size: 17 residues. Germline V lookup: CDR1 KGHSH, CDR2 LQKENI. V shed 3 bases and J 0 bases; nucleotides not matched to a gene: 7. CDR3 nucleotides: TGTGCCAGCTCACCCCCCGGTCTAGCGGGGGGCTCCTACGAGCAGTACTTC. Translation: CASSPPGLAGGSYEQYF.

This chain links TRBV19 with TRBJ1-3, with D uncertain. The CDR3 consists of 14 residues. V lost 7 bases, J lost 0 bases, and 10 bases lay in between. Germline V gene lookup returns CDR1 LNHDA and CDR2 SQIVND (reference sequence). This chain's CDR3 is CASIRTSSGNTIYF. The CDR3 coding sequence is TGTGCCAGTATTCGCACGAGCTCTGGAAACACCATATATTTT.

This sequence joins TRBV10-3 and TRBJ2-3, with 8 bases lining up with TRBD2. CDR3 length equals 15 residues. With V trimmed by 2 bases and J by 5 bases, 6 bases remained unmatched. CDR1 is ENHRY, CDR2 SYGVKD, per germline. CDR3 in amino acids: CAISEREGREDTQYF. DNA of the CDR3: TGTGCCATCAGTGAGCGGGAGGGCCGGGAAGATACGCAGTATTTT.

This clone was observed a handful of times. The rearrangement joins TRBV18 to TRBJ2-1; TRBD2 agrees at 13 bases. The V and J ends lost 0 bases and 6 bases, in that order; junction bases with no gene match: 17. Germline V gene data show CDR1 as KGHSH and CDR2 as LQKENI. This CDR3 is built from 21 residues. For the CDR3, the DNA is TGTGCCAGCTCACCACCGGCAGGCTCACTAGCGGGAGGGAGTCCCTCCAATGAGCAGTTCTTC. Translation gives CASSPPAGSLAGGSPSNEQFF.

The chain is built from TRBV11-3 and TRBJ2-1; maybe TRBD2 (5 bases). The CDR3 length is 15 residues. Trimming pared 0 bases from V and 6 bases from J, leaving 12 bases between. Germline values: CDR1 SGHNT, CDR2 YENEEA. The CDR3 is CASSLEGRAGNEQFF. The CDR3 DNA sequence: TGTGCCAGCAGCTTAGAGGGTAGGGCGGGCAATGAGCAGTTCTTC.

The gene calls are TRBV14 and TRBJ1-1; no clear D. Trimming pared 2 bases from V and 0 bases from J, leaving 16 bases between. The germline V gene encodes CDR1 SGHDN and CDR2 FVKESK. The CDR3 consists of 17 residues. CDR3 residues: CASSQTTAHYMNTEAFF. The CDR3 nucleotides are TGTGCCAGCAGCCAAACGACCGCTCACTACATGAACACTGAAGCTTTCTTT.

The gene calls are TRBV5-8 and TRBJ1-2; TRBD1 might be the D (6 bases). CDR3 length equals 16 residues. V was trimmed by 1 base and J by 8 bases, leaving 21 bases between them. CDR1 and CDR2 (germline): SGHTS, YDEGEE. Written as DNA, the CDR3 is TGTGCCAGCAGCTTGCCCGGGACATCCAGTCCGCGGGGCTACACCTTC. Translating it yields CASSLPGTSSPRGYTF.

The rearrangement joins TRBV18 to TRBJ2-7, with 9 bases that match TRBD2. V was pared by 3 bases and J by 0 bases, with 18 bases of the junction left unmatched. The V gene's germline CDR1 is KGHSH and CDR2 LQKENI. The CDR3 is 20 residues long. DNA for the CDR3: TGTGCCAGCTCACCTAGGGAGGGTCGCGGGCAGCGGGAGGTCTCCTACGAGCAGTACTTC. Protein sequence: CASSPREGRGQREVSYEQYF.

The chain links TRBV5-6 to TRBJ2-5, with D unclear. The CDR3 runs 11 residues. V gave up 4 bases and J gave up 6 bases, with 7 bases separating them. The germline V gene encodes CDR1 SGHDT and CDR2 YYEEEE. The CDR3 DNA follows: TGTGCCAGCAGCACCGGACAGACCCAGTACTTC. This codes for CASSTGQTQYF.

In DNA, the CDR3 is TGCAGTGCTAGTGGGACAGGTATATCCTACGAGCAGTACTTC. Protein sequence: CSASGTGISYEQYF. V is TRBV20-1 and J is TRBJ2-7; 8 bases are shared with TRBD1. CDR3 size: 14 residues. Losses at the gene ends were 3 bases for V and 1 base for J; bases not matched to a gene: 5. Looked up from germline, CDR1 is DFQATT and CDR2 is SNEGSKA (reference sequence).

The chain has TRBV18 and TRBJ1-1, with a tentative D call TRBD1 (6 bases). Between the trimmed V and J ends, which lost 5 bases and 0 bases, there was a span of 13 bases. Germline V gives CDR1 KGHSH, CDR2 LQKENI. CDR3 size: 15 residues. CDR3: CASSTTGHLNTEAFF. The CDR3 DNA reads TGTGCCAGCTCAACGACGGGACACCTGAACACTGAAGCTTTCTTT.

CDR3 DNA sequence: TGTGCCATCAGTGGAGTACAAGAGACCCAGTACTTC. Its protein product is CAISGVQETQYF. The chain uses TRBV10-3 and TRBJ2-5, with D unresolved. CDR1 ENHRY and CDR2 SYGVKD come from the germline V gene. With 4 bases removed from V and 2 bases from J, the gap between germline ends came to 5 bases. The CDR3 has 12 residues.

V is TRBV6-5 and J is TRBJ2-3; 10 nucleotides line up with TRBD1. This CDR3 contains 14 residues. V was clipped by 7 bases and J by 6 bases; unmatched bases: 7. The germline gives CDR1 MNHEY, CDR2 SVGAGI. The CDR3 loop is CASTIDRGQDTQYF. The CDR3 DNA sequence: TGTGCCAGCACCATAGACAGGGGGCAGGATACGCAGTATTTT.

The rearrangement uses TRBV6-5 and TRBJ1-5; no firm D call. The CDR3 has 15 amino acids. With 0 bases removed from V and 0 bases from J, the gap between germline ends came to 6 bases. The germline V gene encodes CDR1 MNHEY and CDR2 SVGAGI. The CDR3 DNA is TGTGCCAGCAGTTACTCTTTAGGTAGCAATCAGCCCCAGCATTTT. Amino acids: CASSYSLGSNQPQHF.

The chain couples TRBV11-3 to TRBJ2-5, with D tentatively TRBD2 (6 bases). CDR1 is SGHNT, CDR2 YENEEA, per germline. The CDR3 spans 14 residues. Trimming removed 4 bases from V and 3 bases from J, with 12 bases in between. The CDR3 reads CASSWGTGEETQYF. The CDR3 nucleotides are TGTGCCAGCAGCTGGGGGACTGGAGAAGAGACCCAGTACTTC.

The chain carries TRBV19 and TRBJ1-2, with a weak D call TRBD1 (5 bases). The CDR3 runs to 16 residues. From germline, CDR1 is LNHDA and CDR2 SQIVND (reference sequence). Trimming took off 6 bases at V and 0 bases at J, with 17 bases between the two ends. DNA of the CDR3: TGTGCCAGTAGCTCCCAGGGTACTAAAGCTAACTATGGCTACACCTTC. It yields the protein CASSSQGTKANYGYTF.